The source of this T cell receptor (beta chain) is a study of T cell responses to AZD1222 COVID-19 vaccine. Whole-study results and caveats: Only six people who got AZD1222 tested seropositive at baseline. The donors showed a predominance of white British ancestry and of females, with possible underestimation of clonal diversity.

J gave up 2 bases and V 2 bases, and 1 base lay outside the gene matches. The CDR3 is made up of 16 amino acids. CDR1 and CDR2 from the germline V gene are MNHEY and SVGEGT. TCRdb's table, derived via immunoSEQ multiplex PCR, lists solely in-frame clones and lacks some. The sample has 100,000 to 150,000 clones; roughly 87% are singletons. Notes on this clone: What it binds is unknown.

The rearrangement links TRBV6-2 or TRBV6-3 to TRBJ2-7; 15 nucleotides agree with TRBD2. This specimen consisted of peripheral blood, obtained on day 0 of MenACWY control vaccination. The sequence derives from an adult in good health. The CDR3, as DNA: TGTGCCAGCAGTTACCGGACTAGCGGGAGGGCCTACGAGCAGTACTTC. As protein: CASSYRTSGRAYEQYF.